This TCR beta chain appears in the sequencing data of a study of cytotoxic CD8 clonotypes in ibrutinib-treated CLL. This clone was picked up one time. Its antigen is unknown. The CDR3 consists of 14 residues. V was clipped by 6 bases and J by 7 bases, with 19 bases between them. Germline CDR1 and CDR2: SNHLY and FYNNEI. The data were produced by immunoSEQ multiplex PCR, yet TCRdb's version contains in-frame clones alone and is incomplete. Of more than 200,000 clones in the sample, 75% to 85% were seen once. Study observations and caveats: Public clonotypes, rarely seen, contracted or held steady on treatment. Higher circulating CD8+ T-cell counts strongly accompanied higher baseline clonality, above age-matched healthy donors.

Sequenced material: PBMCs, taken after 12 months of ibrutinib treatment. The chain uses TRBV2 and TRBJ2-7, with D possibly TRBD2 on 6 matching bases. This sequence was found in a human donor with chronic lymphocytic leukemia. The CDR3 is CASRRGTSSPEQYF. CDR3 coding DNA: TGTGCCAGCAGACGCGGGACCTCAAGCCCAGAGCAGTACTTC.